This is a list of T cell receptor beta chains from one sample in a study of cytotoxic CD8 clonotypes in ibrutinib-treated CLL. Assay: immunoSEQ multiplex PCR; the TCRdb copy retains only in-frame clones and omits some. The repertoire has over 250,000 clones, 70% to 80% of them found once; the top ten carry about 5.3%. The material sequenced was PBMCs, taken at disease progression, from a patient treated with ibrutinib. Source of these receptors: a human donor with chronic lymphocytic leukemia. Each CDR3 is given with its conserved first and last residue. The D gene is left open where the match is weak. Clone size, where shown, is once, few, many, or a class for clones that have expanded.

length	D	size	V	J	DNA	CDR3
13	.	.	TRBV7-6	TRBJ1-1	TGTGCCAGCAGCTTGCAACAGAACACTGAAGCTTTCTTT	CASSLQQNTEAFF
15	TRBD1	.	TRBV13	TRBJ2-5	TGTGCCAGCAGCTCGGACAGGGCCGCCCGGGAGACCCAGTACTTC	CASSSDRAARETQYF
16	.	.	TRBV2	TRBJ2-1	TGTGCCAGCCAACATCGACTAGGGCACCCTAACAATGAGCAGTTCTTC	CASQHRLGHPNNEQFF
14	TRBD2	.	TRBV10-2	TRBJ2-7	TGCGCCAGCCTGAGGGGACTAGGGACTCGCGAGCAGTACTTC	CASLRGLGTREQYF
16	.	.	TRBV5-1	TRBJ1-4	TGCGCCAGCAGCCCGGGGGACTTCCCAACTAATGAAAAACTGTTTTTT	CASSPGDFPTNEKLFF
14	TRBD1	.	TRBV7-2	TRBJ2-7	TGTGCCAGCAGCTTTCCGGGACAGCAATACGAGCAGTACTTC	CASSFPGQQYEQYF
16	TRBD1	.	TRBV9	TRBJ2-2	TGTGCCAGCTCCCCCCACTCCGACAGGGCCATCGGGGAGCTGTTTTTT	CASSPHSDRAIGELFF
12	TRBD1	few	TRBV19	TRBJ1-2	TGTGCCAGTAGAACAGGGGGCTCTGGCTACACCTTC	CASRTGGSGYTF
17	TRBD2	.	TRBV5-4	TRBJ2-3	TGTGCCAGCAGCCCAGAACTAGCGGGTCTCGCCACAGATACGCAGTATTTT	CASSPELAGLATDTQYF
15	TRBD1	.	TRBV4-1	TRBJ2-5	TGCGCCAGCAGCCGTTCCGGGACAGGGGGGGAGACCCAGTACTTC	CASSRSGTGGETQYF
13	.	.	TRBV28	TRBJ2-5	TGTGCCACGCACGACAAGGCCCGGATGACCCAGTACTTC	CATHDKARMTQYF
12	.	.	TRBV6-5	TRBJ2-2	TGTGCCAGCAAGTTGATCACCGGGGAGCTGTTTTTT	CASKLITGELFF
14	.	once	TRBV2	TRBJ2-3	TGTGCCAGCAGGCTGGGGGTAGGCACAGATACGCAGTATTTT	CASRLGVGTDTQYF
13	TRBD2	.	TRBV29-1	TRBJ2-1	TGCAGCGCCCGGAGCGGGGTCTACAATGAGCAGTTCTTC	CSARSGVYNEQFF
14	TRBD1	.	TRBV19	TRBJ2-3	TGTGCCAGTAGTACGACAGGGACCACAGATACGCAGTATTTT	CASSTTGTTDTQYF
15	.	.	TRBV11-2	TRBJ2-1	TGTGCCAGCAGCTTCCTCCGGGACGGCAACAATGAGCAGTTCTTC	CASSFLRDGNNEQFF
14	.	.	TRBV2	TRBJ1-2	TGTGCCAGCAGTGGTCAAGGGGCCTACTATGGCTACACCTTC	CASSGQGAYYGYTF
12	.	once	TRBV2	TRBJ2-1	TGTGCCAGCCTGAGGGCTTACAATGAGCAGTTCTTC	CASLRAYNEQFF
13	.	once	TRBV9	TRBJ2-2	TGTGCCAGCAGCCTAGATGGGTTCGGGGAGCTGTTTTTT	CASSLDGFGELFF
14	.	.	TRBV6-5	TRBJ2-4	TGTGCCAGCAGTTACTCGAATAGTGGAAACATTCAGTACTTC	CASSYSNSGNIQYF
12	TRBD2	.	TRBV29-1	TRBJ2-3	TGCAGCGTTTCGGGGGGGACAGATACGCAGTATTTT	CSVSGGTDTQYF
16	TRBD1	.	TRBV28	TRBJ1-1	TGTGCCAGCAAAAAAAGGCACAGGGGGCTGTACACTGAAGCTTTCTTT	CASKKRHRGLYTEAFF
14	.	.	TRBV27	TRBJ1-6	TGTGCCAGCAGCCGAGGGGGGGAGAAATCACCCCTCCACTTT	CASSRGGEKSPLHF
13	TRBD2	few	TRBV29-1	TRBJ2-7	TGCAGCGTTAGCGGGGGGATTTCCTACGAGCAGTACTTC	CSVSGGISYEQYF
12	.	.	TRBV7-6	TRBJ1-2	TGTGCCAGCAGCTTAGGTGACTATGGCTACACCTTC	CASSLGDYGYTF
19	TRBD1	.	TRBV7-2	TRBJ2-4	TGTGCCAGCAGCTTGCGCGGGACAGGGCTTGTCTTAGCCAAAAACATTCAGTACTTC	CASSLRGTGLVLAKNIQYF
13	.	.	TRBV15	TRBJ2-5	TGTGCCACCAGCAGAGGGACCGAGGAGACCCAGTACTTC	CATSRGTEETQYF
10	.	.	TRBV20-1	TRBJ2-5	TGCAGTGCCTGGGGGCGGAACTTGTACTTC	CSAWGRNLYF
15	TRBD2	.	TRBV6-6	TRBJ2-3	TGTGCCAGCAGTTATGGCGGGGGGCTGGCAGATACGCAGTATTTT	CASSYGGGLADTQYF
15	.	few	TRBV18	TRBJ2-7	TGTGCCAGCTCACGGGCAGGCATGAGCTCCTACGAGCAGTACTTC	CASSRAGMSSYEQYF
14	TRBD1	.	TRBV5-1	TRBJ1-2	TGCGCCAGCAGCACCGGACAGGGATTGAATGGCTACACCTTC	CASSTGQGLNGYTF
14	TRBD1	.	TRBV18	TRBJ1-1	TGTGCCAGCTCACAAAAACAGGGGTATCCTGAAGCTTTCTTT	CASSQKQGYPEAFF